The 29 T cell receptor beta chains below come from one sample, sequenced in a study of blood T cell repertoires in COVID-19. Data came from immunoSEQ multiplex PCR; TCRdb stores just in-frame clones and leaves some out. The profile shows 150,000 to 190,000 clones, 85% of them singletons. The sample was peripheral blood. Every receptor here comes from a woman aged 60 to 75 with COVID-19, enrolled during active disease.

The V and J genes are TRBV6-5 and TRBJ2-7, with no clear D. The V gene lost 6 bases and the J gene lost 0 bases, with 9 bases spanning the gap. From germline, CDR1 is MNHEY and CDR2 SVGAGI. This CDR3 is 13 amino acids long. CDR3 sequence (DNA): TGTGCCAGCAGACAGCTACCCTCCTACGAGCAGTACTTC. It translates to CASRQLPSYEQYF.

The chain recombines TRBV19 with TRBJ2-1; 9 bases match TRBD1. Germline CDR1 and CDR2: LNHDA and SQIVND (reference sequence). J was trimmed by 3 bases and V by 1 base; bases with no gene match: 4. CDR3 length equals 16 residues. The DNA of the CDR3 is TGTGCCAGTAGTATAGGACAGGGACAGGGCTACAATGAGCAGTTCTTC. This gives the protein CASSIGQGQGYNEQFF.

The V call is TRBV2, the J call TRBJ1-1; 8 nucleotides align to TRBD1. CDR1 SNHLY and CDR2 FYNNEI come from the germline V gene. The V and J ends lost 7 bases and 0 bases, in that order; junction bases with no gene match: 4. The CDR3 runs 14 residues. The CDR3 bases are TGTGCCAGCAAACCACAGGGGGTGAACACTGAAGCTTTCTTT. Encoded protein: CASKPQGVNTEAFF. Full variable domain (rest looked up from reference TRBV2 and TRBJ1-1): EPEVTQTPSHQVTQMGQEVILRCVPISNHLYFYWYRQILGQKVEFLVSFYNNEISEKSEIFDDQFSVERPDGSNFTLKIRSTKLEDSAMYFCASKPQGVNTEAFFGQGTRLTVV.

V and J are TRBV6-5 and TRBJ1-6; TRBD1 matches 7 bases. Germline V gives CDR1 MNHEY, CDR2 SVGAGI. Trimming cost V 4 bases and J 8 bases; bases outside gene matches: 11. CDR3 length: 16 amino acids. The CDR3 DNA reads TGTGCCAGCAGTTCAATACTGTACAGGGGTGATTCACCCCTCCACTTT. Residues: CASSSILYRGDSPLHF.

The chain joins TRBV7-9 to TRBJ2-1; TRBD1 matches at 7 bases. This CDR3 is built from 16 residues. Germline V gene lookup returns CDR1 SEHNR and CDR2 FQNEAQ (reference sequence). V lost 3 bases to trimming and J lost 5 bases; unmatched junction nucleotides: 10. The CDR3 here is CASSFQPGQKNNEQFF. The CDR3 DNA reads TGTGCCAGCAGCTTCCAACCGGGACAGAAGAACAATGAGCAGTTCTTC.

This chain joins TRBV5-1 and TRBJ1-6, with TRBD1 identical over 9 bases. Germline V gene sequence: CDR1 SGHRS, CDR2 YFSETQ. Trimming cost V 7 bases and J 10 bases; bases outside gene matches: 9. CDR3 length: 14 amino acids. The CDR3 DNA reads TGCGCCAGCTCCCGGGACAGGGTTCGATCACCCCTCCACTTT. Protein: CASSRDRVRSPLHF.

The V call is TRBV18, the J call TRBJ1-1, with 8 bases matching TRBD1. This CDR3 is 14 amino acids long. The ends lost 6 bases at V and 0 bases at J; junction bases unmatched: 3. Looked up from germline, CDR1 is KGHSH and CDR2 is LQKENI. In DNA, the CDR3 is TGTGCCAGCTCGGCGACAGGGGTGAACACTGAAGCTTTCTTT. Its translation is CASSATGVNTEAFF.

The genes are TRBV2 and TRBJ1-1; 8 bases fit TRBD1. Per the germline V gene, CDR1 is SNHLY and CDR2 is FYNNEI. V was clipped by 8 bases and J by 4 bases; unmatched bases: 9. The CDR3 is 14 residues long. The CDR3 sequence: CASGRQGRVTEAFF. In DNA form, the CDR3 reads TGTGCCAGCGGTCGACAGGGGCGGGTCACTGAAGCTTTCTTT.

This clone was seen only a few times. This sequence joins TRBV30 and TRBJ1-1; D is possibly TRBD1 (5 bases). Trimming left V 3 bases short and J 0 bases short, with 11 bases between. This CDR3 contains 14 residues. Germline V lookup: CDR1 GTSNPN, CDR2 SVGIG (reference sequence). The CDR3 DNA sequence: TGTGCCTGGAGCTTGGGACTGTTGAACACTGAAGCTTTCTTT. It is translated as CAWSLGLLNTEAFF.

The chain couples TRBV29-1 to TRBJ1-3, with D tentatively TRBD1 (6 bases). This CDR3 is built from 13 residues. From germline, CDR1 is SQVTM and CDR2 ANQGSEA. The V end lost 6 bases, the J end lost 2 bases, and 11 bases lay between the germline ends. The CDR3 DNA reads TGCAGCGTGGTCCGGGACACTGGAAACACCATATATTTT. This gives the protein CSVVRDTGNTIYF.

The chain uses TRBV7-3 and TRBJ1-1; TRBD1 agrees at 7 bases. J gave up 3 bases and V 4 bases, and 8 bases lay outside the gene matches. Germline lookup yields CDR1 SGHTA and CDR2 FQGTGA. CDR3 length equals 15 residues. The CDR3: CASSSQGGEDTEAFF. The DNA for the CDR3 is TGTGCCAGCAGCTCTCAGGGGGGTGAGGACACTGAAGCTTTCTTT. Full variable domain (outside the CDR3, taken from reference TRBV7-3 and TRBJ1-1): GAGVSQTPSNKVTEKGKYVELRCDPISGHTALYWYRQSLGQGPEFLIYFQGTGAADDSGLPNDRFFAVRPEGSVSTLKIQRTERGDSAVYLCASSSQGGEDTEAFFGQGTRLTVV.

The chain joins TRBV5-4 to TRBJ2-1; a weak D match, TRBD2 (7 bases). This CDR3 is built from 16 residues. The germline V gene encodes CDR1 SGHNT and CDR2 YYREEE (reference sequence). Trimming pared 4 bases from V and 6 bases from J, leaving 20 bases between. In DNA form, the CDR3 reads TGTGCCAGCAGCCCGACTTCGGGGGGCGTCCCCAATGAGCAGTTCTTC. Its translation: CASSPTSGGVPNEQFF.

The CDR3: CASRQGNYNEQFF. CDR3 nucleotide sequence: TGTGCCAGTAGACAGGGGAATTACAATGAGCAGTTCTTC. This chain joins TRBV19 and TRBJ2-1; 7 bases are shared with TRBD1. CDR1 LNHDA and CDR2 SQIVND come from the germline V gene (reference sequence). V gave up 6 bases and J gave up 4 bases; unmatched junction bases: 3. This CDR3 region has 13 residues.

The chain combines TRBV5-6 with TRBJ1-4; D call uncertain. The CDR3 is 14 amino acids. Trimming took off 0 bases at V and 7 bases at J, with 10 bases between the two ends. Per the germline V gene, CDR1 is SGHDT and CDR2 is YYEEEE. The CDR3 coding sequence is TGTGCCAGCAGCTTGGGGGCCTTTGGTGAAAAACTGTTTTTT. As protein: CASSLGAFGEKLFF.

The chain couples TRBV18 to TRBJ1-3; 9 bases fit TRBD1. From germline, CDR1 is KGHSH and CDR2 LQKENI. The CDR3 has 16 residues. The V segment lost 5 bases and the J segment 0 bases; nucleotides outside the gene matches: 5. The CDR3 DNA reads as TGTGCCAGCTCATCGGGGACAGGGAACTCTGGAAACACCATATATTTT. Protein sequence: CASSSGTGNSGNTIYF.

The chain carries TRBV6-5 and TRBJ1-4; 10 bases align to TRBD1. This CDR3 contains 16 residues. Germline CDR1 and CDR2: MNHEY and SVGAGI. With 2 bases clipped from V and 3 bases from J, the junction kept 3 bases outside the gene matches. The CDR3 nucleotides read TGTGCCAGCAGTTACGACAGGGGGCTTGCTAATGAAAAACTGTTTTTT. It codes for CASSYDRGLANEKLFF.

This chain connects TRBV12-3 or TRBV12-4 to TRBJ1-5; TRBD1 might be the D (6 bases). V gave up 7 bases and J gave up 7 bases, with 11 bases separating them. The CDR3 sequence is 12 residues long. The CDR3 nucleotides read TGTGCCAGCACTGGGGGGGGCCAGCCCCAGCATTTT. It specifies CASTGGGQPQHF.

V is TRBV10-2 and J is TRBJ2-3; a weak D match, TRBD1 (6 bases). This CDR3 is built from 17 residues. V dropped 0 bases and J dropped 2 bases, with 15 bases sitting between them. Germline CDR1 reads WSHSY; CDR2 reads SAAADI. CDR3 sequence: CASSESRGIQPTDTQYF. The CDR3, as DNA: TGCGCCAGCAGTGAGTCGAGGGGGATCCAACCCACAGATACGCAGTATTTT.

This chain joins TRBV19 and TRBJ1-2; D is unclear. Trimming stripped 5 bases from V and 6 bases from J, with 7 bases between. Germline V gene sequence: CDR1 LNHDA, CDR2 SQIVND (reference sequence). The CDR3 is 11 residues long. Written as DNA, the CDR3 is TGTGCCAGTAGTCTTAAAAATGGCTACACCTTC. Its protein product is CASSLKNGYTF.

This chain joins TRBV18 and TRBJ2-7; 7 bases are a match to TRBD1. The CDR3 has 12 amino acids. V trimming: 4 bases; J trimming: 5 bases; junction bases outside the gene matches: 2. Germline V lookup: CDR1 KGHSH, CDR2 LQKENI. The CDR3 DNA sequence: TGTGCCAGCTCACGGGGACAGCACGAGCAGTACTTC. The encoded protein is CASSRGQHEQYF.

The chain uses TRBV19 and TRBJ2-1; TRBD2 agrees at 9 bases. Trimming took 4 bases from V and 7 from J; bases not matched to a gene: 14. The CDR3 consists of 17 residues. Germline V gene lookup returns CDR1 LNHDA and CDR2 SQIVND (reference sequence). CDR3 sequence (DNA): TGTGCCAGTAGTACCAATGAACGACTAGCGGCCCGGAATGAGCAGTTCTTC. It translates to CASSTNERLAARNEQFF.

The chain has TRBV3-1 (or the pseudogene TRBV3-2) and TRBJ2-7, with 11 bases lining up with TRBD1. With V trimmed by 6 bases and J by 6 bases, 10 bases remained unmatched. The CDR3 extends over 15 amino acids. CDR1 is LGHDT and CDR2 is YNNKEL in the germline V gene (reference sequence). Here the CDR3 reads CASSHTGTGGFEQYF. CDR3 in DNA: TGTGCCAGCAGTCACACCGGGACAGGGGGTTTCGAGCAGTACTTC.

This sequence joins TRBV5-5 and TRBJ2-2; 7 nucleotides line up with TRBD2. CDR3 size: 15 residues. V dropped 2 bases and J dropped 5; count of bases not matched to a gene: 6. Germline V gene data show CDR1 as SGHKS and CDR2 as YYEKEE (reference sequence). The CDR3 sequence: CASSFREAGTGELFF. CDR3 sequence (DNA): TGTGCCAGCAGCTTTCGGGAAGCGGGAACCGGGGAGCTGTTTTTT.

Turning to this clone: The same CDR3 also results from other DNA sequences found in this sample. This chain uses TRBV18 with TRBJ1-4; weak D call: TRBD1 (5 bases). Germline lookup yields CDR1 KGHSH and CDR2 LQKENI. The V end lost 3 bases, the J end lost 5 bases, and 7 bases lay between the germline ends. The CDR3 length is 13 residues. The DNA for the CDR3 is TGTGCCAGCTCACCGGGGCAGAATGAAAAACTGTTTTTT. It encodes CASSPGQNEKLFF.

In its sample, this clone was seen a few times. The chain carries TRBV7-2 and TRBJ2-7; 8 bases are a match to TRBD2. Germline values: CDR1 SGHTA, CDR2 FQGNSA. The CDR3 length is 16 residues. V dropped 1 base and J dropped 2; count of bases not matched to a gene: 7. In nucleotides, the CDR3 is TGTGCCAGCAGCTTAGATGGTAGCGGGACCCCCTACGAGCAGTACTTC. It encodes CASSLDGSGTPYEQYF.

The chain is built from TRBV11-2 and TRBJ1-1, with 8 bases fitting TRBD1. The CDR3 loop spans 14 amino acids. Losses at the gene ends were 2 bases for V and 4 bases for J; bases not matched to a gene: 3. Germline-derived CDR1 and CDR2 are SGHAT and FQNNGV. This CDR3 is CASSLFTGGTEAFF. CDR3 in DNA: TGTGCCAGCAGCTTATTCACAGGGGGCACTGAAGCTTTCTTT.

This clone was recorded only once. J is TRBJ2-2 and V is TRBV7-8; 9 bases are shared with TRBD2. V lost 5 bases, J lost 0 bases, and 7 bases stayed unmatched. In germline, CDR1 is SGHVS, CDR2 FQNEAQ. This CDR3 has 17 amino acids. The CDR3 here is CASSPRLAASNTGELFF. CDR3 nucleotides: TGTGCCAGCAGCCCCCGACTAGCGGCCTCGAACACCGGGGAGCTGTTTTTT.

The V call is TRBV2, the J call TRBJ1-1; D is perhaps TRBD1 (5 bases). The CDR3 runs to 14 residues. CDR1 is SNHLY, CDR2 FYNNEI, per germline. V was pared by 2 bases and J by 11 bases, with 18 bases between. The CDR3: CASSERSVGPEAFF. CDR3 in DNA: TGTGCCAGCAGTGAAAGGTCCGTGGGGCCGGAGGCTTTCTTT.

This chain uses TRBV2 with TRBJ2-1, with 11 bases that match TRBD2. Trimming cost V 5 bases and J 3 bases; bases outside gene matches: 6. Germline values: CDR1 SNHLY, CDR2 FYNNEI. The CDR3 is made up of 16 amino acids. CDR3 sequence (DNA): TGTGCCAGCAGTTCAGTGGGGACTAGCGGCTACAATGAGCAGTTCTTC. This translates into CASSSVGTSGYNEQFF.